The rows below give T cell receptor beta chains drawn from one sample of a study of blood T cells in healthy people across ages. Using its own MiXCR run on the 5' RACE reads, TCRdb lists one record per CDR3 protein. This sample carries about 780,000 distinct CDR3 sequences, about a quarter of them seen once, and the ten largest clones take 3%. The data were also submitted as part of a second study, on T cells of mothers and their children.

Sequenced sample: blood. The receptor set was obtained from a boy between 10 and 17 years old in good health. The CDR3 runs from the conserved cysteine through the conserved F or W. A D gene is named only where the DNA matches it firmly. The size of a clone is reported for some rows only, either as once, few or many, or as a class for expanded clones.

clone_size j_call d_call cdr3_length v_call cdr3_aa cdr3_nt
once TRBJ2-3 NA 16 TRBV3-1 CASSRNPGPSTDTQYF TGTGCCAGCAGCCGCAACCCCGGGCCATCCACAGATACGCAGTATTTT
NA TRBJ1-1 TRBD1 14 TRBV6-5 CASSYSGQGAEAFF TGTGCCAGCAGTTATTCGGGACAGGGGGCTGAAGCTTTCTTT
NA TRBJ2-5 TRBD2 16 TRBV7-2 CASSLAVRGGWETQYF TGTGCCAGCAGCTTAGCGGTCCGGGGGGGCTGGGAGACCCAGTACTTC
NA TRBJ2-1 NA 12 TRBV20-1 CSAPNRYNEQFF TGCAGTGCTCCGAATCGGTACAATGAGCAGTTCTTC
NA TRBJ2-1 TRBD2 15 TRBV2 CASSASGGVYNEQFF TGTGCCAGCAGTGCGAGCGGGGGGGTTTACAATGAGCAGTTCTTC
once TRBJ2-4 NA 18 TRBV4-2 CASSQEGGPQGAKNIQYF TGTGCCAGCAGCCAAGAAGGGGGGCCACAGGGGGCCAAAAACATTCAGTACTTC
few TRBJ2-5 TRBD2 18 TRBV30 CAWSDRRRAGGRGETQYF TGTGCCTGGAGCGACCGGAGAAGAGCGGGGGGCCGCGGGGAGACCCAGTACTTC
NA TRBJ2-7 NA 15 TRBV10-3 CAISFELARGYEQYF TGTGCCATCAGCTTTGAACTAGCAAGGGGATACGAGCAGTACTTC
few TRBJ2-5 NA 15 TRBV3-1 CAGSQVVGRKETQYF TGTGCCGGCAGCCAAGTGGTGGGGCGGAAAGAGACCCAGTACTTC
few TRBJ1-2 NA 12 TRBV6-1 CASSQALYGYAF TGTGCCAGCAGCCAGGCCCTCTATGGCTACGCCTTC